These 2 T cell receptor beta chains originate from one sample sequenced in a study of T-cell memory formation after mild COVID-19. TCRdb redid the calling of the 5' RACE reads with MiXCR, one entry per CDR3 protein. Seen here are 300,000 to 400,000 distinct CDR3 sequences, approximately 13% observed once, and the top ten hold 22%. The sample was PBMCs or a T cell subset sorted from them (not recorded which). The receptors originated from a man younger than 30 who had mild COVID-19 (a few samples of this study predate the infection). Cell type and time point are not known.

This chain links TRBV20-1 with TRBJ2-3; TRBD2 matches at 12 bases. The germline V gene encodes CDR1 DFQATT and CDR2 SNEGSKA (reference sequence). V shed 5 bases and J 6 bases; nucleotides not matched to a gene: 9. There are 15 residues in the CDR3. The CDR3, as DNA: TGCAGTGCTCCGTTGACTAGCGGGGGTAGGGATACGCAGTATTTT. Encoded protein: CSAPLTSGGRDTQYF.

This clonotype has ten or more counts. The rearrangement links TRBV10-3 to TRBJ1-4, with 8 bases lining up with TRBD1. Per the germline V gene, CDR1 is ENHRY and CDR2 is SYGVKD. The CDR3 has 13 amino acids. Trimming removed 10 bases from V and 7 bases from J; junction bases left unmatched: 8. Written as DNA, the CDR3 is TGTGCCACCAAGACAGGGGACCGTGAAAAACTGTTTTTT. It specifies CATKTGDREKLFF.